The next 8 T cell receptor beta chains were all read from a single sample in a study of graft-versus-host responses after intestinal transplantation. Measured with immunoSEQ multiplex PCR; TCRdb has only the in-frame clones, and not every one. The table records tens of thousands of clones, roughly nine tenths of them present only once. The sequenced sample was PBMCs, obtained roughly 660 days after intestinal transplant. Every receptor here comes from a human patient who received an intestinal transplant, so some T cells may come from the graft donor.

J is TRBJ2-5 and V is TRBV2; D is undetermined. Germline V gene sequence: CDR1 SNHLY, CDR2 FYNNEI. This CDR3 has 11 residues. Trimming shortened V by 7 bases and J by 1 base, and 4 bases separated the two germline ends. In nucleotides, the CDR3 is TGTGCCAGCACGCTCCAAGAGACCCAGTACTTC. It is translated as CASTLQETQYF.

A remark on this clone: Compared with germline, one end of the junction differs, possibly owing to a read error. The V and J genes are TRBV10-3 and TRBJ1-5; maybe TRBD1 (5 bases). This CDR3 region has 12 residues. The germline V gene has CDR1 ENHRY and CDR2 SYGVKD. The DNA for the CDR3 is TGCGCTGCGGGGGTCCCCAATCAGCCCCAGCATTTT. It specifies CAAGVPNQPQHF.

This clone showed up just a few times. The chain is built from TRBV5-8 and TRBJ2-7, with 8 bases matching TRBD1. V lost 6 bases to trimming and J lost 2 bases; unmatched junction nucleotides: 10. Germline V gene data show CDR1 as SGHTS and CDR2 as YDEGEE. CDR3 length: 15 amino acids. The CDR3 spells CASIPDRDYTYEQYF. The CDR3 DNA sequence: TGTGCCAGCATCCCGGACAGGGATTATACCTACGAGCAGTACTTC.

This clone was detected once. V and J are TRBV7-6 and TRBJ1-3; D is undetermined. Germline CDR1 and CDR2: SGHVS and FNYEAQ. This CDR3 region has 13 residues. V dropped 1 base and J dropped 8 bases, with 9 bases sitting between them. This chain's CDR3 is CASSLGTVDTIYF. The CDR3 DNA reads as TGTGCCAGCAGCTTAGGCACTGTGGACACCATATATTTT. Combining the CDR3 with reference TRBV7-6 and TRBJ1-3 gives the whole variable domain GAGVSQSPRYKVTKRGQDVALRCDPISGHVSLYWYRQALGQGPEFLTYFNYEAQQDKSGLPNDRFSAERPEGSISTLTIQRTEQRDSAMYRCASSLGTVDTIYFGEGSWLTVV.

The chain couples TRBV4-1 to TRBJ1-1; D gene ambiguous. V shed 1 base and J shed 0 bases, with 3 bases lying between them. Germline values: CDR1 MGHRA, CDR2 YSYEKL. The CDR3 extends over 13 amino acids. CDR3 in DNA: TGCGCCAGCAGCCAAGTTATGAACACTGAAGCTTTCTTT. Its translation: CASSQVMNTEAFF.

The chain joins TRBV7-9 to TRBJ1-1, with D maybe TRBD1 (5 bases). Germline assignment: CDR1 SEHNR and CDR2 FQNEAQ (reference sequence). This CDR3 region has 15 residues. V was clipped by 3 bases and J by 4 bases, with 15 bases between them. CDR3 sequence reads: CASSLREGSGTEAFF. As DNA, the CDR3 is TGTGCCAGCAGCTTGAGGGAGGGGAGCGGCACTGAAGCTTTCTTT.

The genes are TRBV9 and TRBJ2-7; D uncertain. CDR3 length equals 13 residues. Germline assignment: CDR1 SGDLS and CDR2 YYNGEE. V was trimmed by 3 bases and J by 1 base, leaving 8 bases between them. CDR3 in amino acids: CASSGGVSYEQYF. The CDR3 nucleotides are TGTGCCAGCAGCGGGGGTGTATCCTACGAGCAGTACTTC.

In DNA, the CDR3 is TGCGCCAGCAGGGGGACAGGGGATCAGGACACCATATATTTT. It is translated as CASRGTGDQDTIYF. The rearrangement links TRBV10-1 to TRBJ1-3; the match to TRBD1 covers 10 bases. The length of the CDR3 is 14 residues. The V and J ends lost 6 bases and 8 bases, in that order; junction bases with no gene match: 7. Germline CDR1 is WNHNN and CDR2 is SYGVQD (reference sequence).